The 8 T cell receptor beta chains given below trace back to one sample, sequenced in a study of T cell responses to AZD1222 COVID-19 vaccine. Sequencing was performed with immunoSEQ multiplex PCR; in TCRdb, only in-frame clones are kept and a portion is missing. The data hold 150,000 or so clones, with about nine tenths observed a single time. The input for sequencing was peripheral blood, taken 28 days after the second AZD1222 dose. The source of these receptors is an adult who received the AZD1222 COVID-19 vaccine.

The chain couples TRBV21-1 to TRBJ1-1. TRBV21-1 is a known pseudogene. CDR3 length: 13 residues. The CDR3 region has the DNA TGTGCCAGCAGCAAAGGCGGGGACACTGAAGCTTTCTTT. Translated: CASSKGGDTEAFF.

The CDR3 DNA sequence: TGTGCCAGCAGCTTATTGGGTTCACCCCTCCACTTT. The encoded protein is CASSLLGSPLHF. J is TRBJ1-6 and V is TRBV7-9, with D unresolved. V dropped 2 bases and J dropped 9 bases, with 5 bases sitting between them. The CDR3 totals 12 residues. Germline lookup yields CDR1 SEHNR and CDR2 FQNEAQ (reference sequence). The whole variable domain, filled in from reference TRBV7-9 and TRBJ1-6, reads DTGVSQNPRHKITKRGQNVTFRCDPISEHNRLYWYRQTLGQGPEFLTYFQNEAQLEKSRLLSDRFSAERPKGSFSTLEIQRTEQGDSAMYLCASSLLGSPLHFGNGTRLTVT.

V gene TRBV7-9 combines with J gene TRBJ2-7, with TRBD1 matching over 8 bases. Germline values: CDR1 SEHNR, CDR2 FQNEAQ (reference sequence). J gave up 1 base and V 4 bases, and 6 bases lay outside the gene matches. The CDR3 totals 15 residues. Here the CDR3 reads CASSSPGQVSYEQYF. The CDR3 nucleotides read TGTGCCAGCAGCTCGCCGGGACAGGTTTCCTACGAGCAGTACTTC.

The chain employs TRBV7-8 and TRBJ2-2; 10 bases match TRBD2. Trimming removed 5 bases from V and 5 bases from J; junction bases left unmatched: 11. The germline V gene encodes CDR1 SGHVS and CDR2 FQNEAQ. This CDR3 region has 17 residues. The CDR3 DNA follows: TGTGCCAGCAGCCGAGGGCCTAGCGGGGGAACTACCGGGGAGCTGTTTTTT. The encoded protein is CASSRGPSGGTTGELFF.

The CDR3 region is CASSVFVAENNVLTF. As DNA, the CDR3 is TGTGCCAGCAGCGTATTCGTAGCGGAGAACAACGTCCTGACTTTC. The V call is TRBV9, the J call TRBJ2-6, with D possibly matching TRBD2 (6 bases). The V and J ends lost 1 base and 9 bases respectively, with 14 bases between them. The germline gives CDR1 SGDLS, CDR2 YYNGEE. CDR3 length: 15 residues.

This clone was seen many times. V is TRBV27 and J is TRBJ2-1; 7 bases line up with TRBD1. After removal of 3 bases from V and 4 bases from J, the junction contained 6 bases not matched to a gene. Germline V gene sequence: CDR1 MNHEY, CDR2 SMNVEV (reference sequence). The CDR3 runs 15 residues. This CDR3 reads CASSFRPGGYNEQFF. The CDR3 nucleotides are TGTGCCAGCAGTTTCAGGCCAGGGGGTTACAATGAGCAGTTCTTC.

V usage is TRBV3-1 (or the pseudogene TRBV3-2) and J usage is TRBJ2-7; D is perhaps TRBD1 (6 bases). Trimming cost V 2 bases and J 1 base, with 15 bases left between them. In germline, CDR1 is LGHDT, CDR2 YNNKEL (reference sequence). This CDR3 contains 16 residues. For the CDR3, the DNA is TGTGCCAGCAGCCAACTGCAGGGGAAACCATCCTACGAGCAGTACTTC. As protein: CASSQLQGKPSYEQYF.

The rearrangement links TRBV19 to TRBJ2-1, with 10 nucleotides matching TRBD1. V lost 3 bases and J lost 7; bases outside the gene matches: 6. CDR3 length: 15 amino acids. CDR1 and CDR2 (germline): LNHDA, SQIVND (reference sequence). The CDR3 DNA sequence: TGTGCCAGTAGTATTTCCTCGGGACAGGGGAATGAGCAGTTCTTC. Its translation: CASSISSGQGNEQFF.